This T cell receptor (beta chain) came from a study of blood T cell repertoires in COVID-19 (dated by TCRdb to about 2020). Broadly, across the study: Samples from collaborators originated in the United States, Italy and Spain and spanned both the acute and convalescent phases of COVID-19. The material from the prospective study consisted of cDNA or gDNA derived from T cells, B-cell-depleted T cells, or PBMCs. Sample metadata almost always included a de-identified subject ID, COVID-19 status, age in years and sex. The samples were drawn from the first 160 participants of the ongoing ImmuneRACE study and from some 1,300 subjects provided by 6 global collaborators. The repertoires were made available in a free public database intended to serve as a resource for research on the immune response to SARS-CoV-2. Where HLA class I and class II types were available, the types were taken from metadata supplied by the sample provider, not from assay-based typing. Deeply sampled blood TCRbeta repertoires from subjects exposed to, actively infected with, or recovered from COVID-19 were included in the dataset.

The sample holds a few counts of this clone. The specificity of this receptor is unknown. Base qualities were left out, and no much larger clone turns up one base away. Collaborating institutions collected whole blood in K2EDTA tubes following their own protocols. For TCRbeta analysis, collaborators shipped samples in one of three forms: frozen whole blood, isolated PBMCs, or DNA extracted from either of those sample types. The paper's findings and limits, for the study overall: The amount of clinical and demographic metadata varied by source and participant and was provided uncurated.

V has 5 bases trimmed and J has 0 bases trimmed; junction bases matching no gene number 5. Based on the germline V gene, the CDR1 and CDR2 sequences are SGHRS and YFSETQ. The CDR3 has 15 amino acids, counting the end cysteine and phenylalanine. CDR3 DNA is the only sequence kept; it has 45 bases, read in frame from the first base. TCRbeta CDR3 regions were amplified from genomic DNA using the immunoSEQ Assay, a bias-controlled multiplex PCR. As for the authors' bioinformatics: The number of nucleated cells in each sample was estimated by amplification of reference gene primers within the assay. To quantify the absolute abundance of each unique TCRbeta CDR3 rearrangement, sequence reads were collapsed and filtered. For each sample, productive Simpson clonality was calculated by taking the square root of Simpson's diversity index across productive rearrangements. TCRdb took this table from immuneACCESS and kept in-frame rearrangements with V and J called. Such tables lack part of the clones; where checked against another copy, unresolved V genes explain under half of the gap, and the rest is unexplained. V, J and clone size reflect that table, while D and trimming were determined from the DNA. This sample comprises about 34,000 clones, 60% to 80% of them detected only once. The top ten hold around 30% of the sample.

The sequenced sample was peripheral blood. The sequence derives from a man at least 80 years old with acute or convalescent COVID-19. The chain is encoded by TRBV5-1 joined to TRBJ1-3, and 7 junction bases match TRBD1. The DNA sequence reads TGCGCCAGCAGTCTAACAGGGGCCTCTGGAAACACCATATATTTT. This sequence encodes CASSLTGASGNTIYF.